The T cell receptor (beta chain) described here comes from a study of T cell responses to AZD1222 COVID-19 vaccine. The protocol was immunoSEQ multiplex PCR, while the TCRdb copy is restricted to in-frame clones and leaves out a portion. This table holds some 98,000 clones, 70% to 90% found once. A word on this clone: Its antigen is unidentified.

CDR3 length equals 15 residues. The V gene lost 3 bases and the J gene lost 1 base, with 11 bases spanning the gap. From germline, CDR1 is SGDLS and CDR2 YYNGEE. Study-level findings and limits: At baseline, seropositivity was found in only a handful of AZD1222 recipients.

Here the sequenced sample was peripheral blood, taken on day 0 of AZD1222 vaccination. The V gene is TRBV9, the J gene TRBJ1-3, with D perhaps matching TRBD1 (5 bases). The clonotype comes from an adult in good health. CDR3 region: CASSAGFGSGNTIYF. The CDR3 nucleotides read TGTGCCAGCAGCGCAGGGTTCGGTTCTGGAAACACCATATATTTT.